A selection of T cell receptor beta chains follows, all from one sample in a study of shared clonotypes between healthy human individuals. Some clones are missing from TCRdb's copy, which holds only in-frame ones; the method was immunoSEQ multiplex PCR. The sample includes around 2.1 million clones, roughly 95% of them seen just once. What was sequenced was naive CD4+ T cells sorted from blood. These receptors all come from a man between 18 and 35 years old in good health. The CDR3 runs from the conserved cysteine through the conserved F or W. A D gene is named only where the DNA matches it firmly. Rows may omit the clone size; those that give it use once, few, many or a size class.

cdr3_nt	cdr3_aa	d_call	clone_size	v_call	j_call
TGTGCCTGGAGTGGTCAAGAGACCCAGTACTTC	CAWSGQETQYF	NA	NA	TRBV30	TRBJ2-5
TGTGCCAGCAGTGAAGCGATGGGGATCTCTGGAAACACCATATATTTT	CASSEAMGISGNTIYF	NA	NA	TRBV2	TRBJ1-3
TGTGCCAGCAGCTTAGAGGGGCAGGGGAAAGTGAACACTGAAGCTTTCTTT	CASSLEGQGKVNTEAFF	NA	NA	TRBV7-9	TRBJ1-1
TGTGCCAGCAGCGTATTGGGGGACCCGAACAATGAGCAGTTCTTC	CASSVLGDPNNEQFF	NA	NA	TRBV9	TRBJ2-1
TGCAGCGTTGGAGATACGCAGTATTTT	CSVGDTQYF	NA	NA	TRBV29-1	TRBJ2-3
TGTGCCAGCAGCCTTGGAGGGGGTCGTGGTATCAACTATGGCTACACCTTC	CASSLGGGRGINYGYTF	NA	NA	TRBV5-4	TRBJ1-2
TGCGCCAGCAGTGACCCCGGGACGCATGAGCAGTTCTTC	CASSDPGTHEQFF	NA	NA	TRBV10-2	TRBJ2-1
TGTGCCAGCAGCTTAGTTTCCCAGGGGGACACCATATATTTT	CASSLVSQGDTIYF	TRBD1	NA	TRBV7-9	TRBJ1-3
TGTGCCAGCAGTAAGTCGGGGGCCAGCACCGGGGAGCTGTTTTTT	CASSKSGASTGELFF	NA	NA	TRBV2	TRBJ2-2
TGCAGCCCGGGACAGCCTTATGGCTACACCTTC	CSPGQPYGYTF	TRBD1	NA	TRBV29-1	TRBJ1-2
TGTGCCAGCTGTATAATACCGGGTCGAAGCCACTCGTATGGCTACACCTTC	CASCIIPGRSHSYGYTF	NA	once	TRBV2	TRBJ1-2
TGCGCCAGCAGCCGCGTAAACAGGGGCTCCGGGGAGCTGTTTTTT	CASSRVNRGSGELFF	TRBD1	NA	TRBV5-1	TRBJ2-2
TGTGCCAGCAGCTTCCCAGGGTTCACAGATACGCAGTATTTT	CASSFPGFTDTQYF	NA	NA	TRBV7-6	TRBJ2-3
TGTGCCAGCAGAGCACAGGGGTCTAGCACAGATACGCAGTATTTT	CASRAQGSSTDTQYF	TRBD1	NA	TRBV6-1	TRBJ2-3
TGTGCCAGCAGTGTTGCAGCAGATACGCAGTATTTT	CASSVAADTQYF	NA	once	TRBV6-1	TRBJ2-3
TGTGCCAGTAGTAAGACAACGGGAGGGCCCTTGGAGCAGTACTTC	CASSKTTGGPLEQYF	TRBD2	NA	TRBV19	TRBJ2-7
TGTGCCATATTACAGGGGAGTACAGATACGCAGTATTTT	CAILQGSTDTQYF	TRBD1	NA	TRBV10-3	TRBJ2-3
TGCAGCGTTCGTACAGGGTATGGCACTGAAGCTTTCTTT	CSVRTGYGTEAFF	NA	NA	TRBV29-1	TRBJ1-1
TGTGCCAGCAGCTTTACAGGGTCCGGGGAAAAACTGTTTTTT	CASSFTGSGEKLFF	NA	NA	TRBV5-5	TRBJ1-4
TGTGCCAGCAGTCAATCCGGGACGAAAACCTACGAGCAGTACTTC	CASSQSGTKTYEQYF	NA	NA	TRBV25-1	TRBJ2-7
TGTGCCAGCAGTGAAGGAAGTCCAGGGGCGTCAGAGACCCAGTACTTC	CASSEGSPGASETQYF	NA	NA	TRBV2	TRBJ2-5
TGTGCCAGCACTTTCCCGGGGAACACCGGGGAGCTGTTTTTT	CASTFPGNTGELFF	NA	NA	TRBV27	TRBJ2-2
TGTGCCAGCAACTCCCCGGACAGGGTAAATCAGCCCCAGCATTTT	CASNSPDRVNQPQHF	TRBD1	once	TRBV28	TRBJ1-5
TGTGCCAGCAGCTTAGATGGTGCCTCGGCCCTCTATGGCTACACCTTC	CASSLDGASALYGYTF	NA	NA	TRBV11-2	TRBJ1-2
TGCGCCAGCAGGGTTACAGGGATGACTTTACACGAGCAGTACTTC	CASRVTGMTLHEQYF	NA	once	TRBV5-1	TRBJ2-7
TGTGCCAGCAACTCAGGTCAGAGAACTCAGCCCCAGCATTTT	CASNSGQRTQPQHF	NA	NA	TRBV6-6	TRBJ1-5
TGTGCCAGCAGCAGGGGAACAGATGGTGGAAACACCATATATTTT	CASSRGTDGGNTIYF	NA	NA	TRBV28	TRBJ1-3
TGCGCCAGCAGCTTGGGAGATACCACAGATACGCAGTATTTT	CASSLGDTTDTQYF	NA	once	TRBV5-1	TRBJ2-3
TGCAGTGCTAGTGGCGGGAACGAGCAGTACTTC	CSASGGNEQYF	NA	once	TRBV20-1	TRBJ2-7
TGTGCCAGCAGCATGGGACAGGTTACCGGGGAGCTGTTTTTT	CASSMGQVTGELFF	TRBD1	NA	TRBV5-4	TRBJ2-2
TGCAGCGTTGAAGGGACAGGTTTTGGCTACACCTTC	CSVEGTGFGYTF	TRBD1	NA	TRBV29-1	TRBJ1-2
TGTGCCAGCAGTGTGACAGGGGGCAAGGATTCACCCCTCCACTTT	CASSVTGGKDSPLHF	TRBD1	NA	TRBV6-1	TRBJ1-6
TGCGCCAGCAGCCCGACAGACGCAACTAATGAAAAACTGTTTTTT	CASSPTDATNEKLFF	NA	once	TRBV5-1	TRBJ1-4
TGTGCCAGGCAACTGACAGGGCCCTATGGCTACACCTTC	CARQLTGPYGYTF	TRBD1	NA	TRBV19	TRBJ1-2
TGTGCCAGCAGCCCTAGACAGGTCCCCCAAGAGACCCAGTACTTC	CASSPRQVPQETQYF	NA	NA	TRBV9	TRBJ2-5